This T cell receptor beta chain was found in a study of cytomegalovirus exposure and HLA in healthy donors. Background on the study: The roughly 130 validation repertoires, a later analysis reported, used the same platform as the 650 to 800 repertoires from the first cohort. Findings of the study overall: Associated with cytomegalovirus, according to the listing, were 150 to 200 TCR beta chains.

The germline gives CDR1 MNHEY, CDR2 SMNVEV (reference sequence). CDR3 length: 14 amino acids. Trimming stripped 0 bases from V and 0 bases from J, with 5 bases between. Clones were sequenced by immunoSEQ multiplex PCR, and TCRdb holds only the in-frame ones, with some missing. The sample includes more than 250,000 clones, roughly nine tenths seen only once; the top ten take 1% to 1.5%. Points on this clone: As yet, its antigen is unknown.

The specimen was PBMCs. This chain connects TRBV27 to TRBJ2-5, with D unclear. This sequence originates from a woman aged 25 to 39 in good health and CMV-seropositive. The CDR3: CASSLSTYQETQYF. Here the CDR3 DNA reads TGTGCCAGCAGTTTATCGACGTACCAAGAGACCCAGTACTTC.